Listed below are T cell receptor beta chains from one sample, sequenced in a study of glioma-infiltrating T cells. TCRdb passed the multiplex PCR reads through MiXCR, listing each CDR3 protein once. The sample consists of 300,000 to 450,000 distinct CDR3 sequences, more than 35% of them appearing once. Input material: glioma tissue, nonneoplastic brain tissue, or PBMCs (not recorded which). These receptors came from a human donor with low-grade glioma or glioblastoma, undergoing nonglioma brain surgery, or in good health (not recorded which). Each CDR3 is given with its conserved first and last residue. The D gene is left open where the match is weak. Some rows mark clone size as missing; the rest say once, few, many or name a class of expanded clone.

cdr3_aa cdr3_nt d_call j_call v_call clone_size
CASRGQGFQPQHF TGTGCCAGCAGGGGACAGGGGTTTCAGCCCCAGCATTTT TRBD1 TRBJ1-5 TRBV2 -
CASSSYTDRDGYTF TGTGCCAGCAGCTCATACACGGACAGGGACGGCTACACCTTC TRBD1 TRBJ1-2 TRBV7-2 -
CASSLEISGNTDTQYF TGCGCCAGCAGCTTGGAGATTAGCGGGAACACAGATACGCAGTATTTT TRBD2 TRBJ2-3 TRBV5-1 -
CSARGGLAGGPYTGELFF TGCAGTGCCCGAGGGGGACTAGCGGGAGGACCTTACACCGGGGAGCTGTTTTTT TRBD2 TRBJ2-2 TRBV20-1 -
CASSLEGFIGYTF TGTGCCAGCAGCTTAGAGGGCTTCATCGGCTACACCTTC - TRBJ1-2 TRBV7-2 -
CASSLGLPYNEQFF TGCGCCAGCAGCCTGGGACTCCCATACAATGAGCAGTTCTTC - TRBJ2-1 TRBV4-1 few
CAISDAGTGAGYTF TGTGCCATCAGTGACGCCGGGACAGGGGCTGGCTACACCTTC TRBD1 TRBJ1-2 TRBV10-3 -
CVSSFMQGSYEQYF TGTGTCAGCAGTTTCATGCAGGGGAGCTACGAGCAGTACTTC - TRBJ2-7 TRBV27 -
CASSRKSTDTQYF TGTGCCAGCAGTAGGAAGAGCACAGATACGCAGTATTTT - TRBJ2-3 TRBV6-1 many
CASSYIDEKLFF TGTGCCAGCAGTTACATTGATGAAAAACTGTTTTTT - TRBJ1-4 TRBV6-6 few
CASSPRTMNTEAFF TGTGCCAGCTCACCAAGGACAATGAACACTGAAGCTTTCTTT - TRBJ1-1 TRBV18 few
CSVLDRVEKLFF TGCAGCGTCCTGGACAGGGTCGAAAAACTGTTTTTT TRBD1 TRBJ1-4 TRBV29-1 -
CASSLAQGQDEKLFF TGTGCCAGCAGTTTAGCCCAGGGCCAAGACGAAAAACTGTTTTTT - TRBJ1-4 TRBV28 many
CSVEMGGDQPQHF TGCAGCGTTGAAATGGGCGGGGATCAGCCCCAGCATTTT - TRBJ1-5 TRBV29-1 -
CASSLSRVGQETQYF TGTGCCAGCAGTTTATCCCGCGTGGGCCAAGAGACCCAGTACTTC - TRBJ2-5 TRBV12-3/TRBV12-4 -
CASSPWGIPYNEQFF TGCGCCAGCAGCCCGTGGGGCATTCCCTACAATGAGCAGTTCTTC - TRBJ2-1 TRBV4-1 many
CASSYGRAREEQYF TGTGCCAGCAGTTACGGCAGGGCTCGCGAGGAGCAGTACTTC - TRBJ2-7 TRBV6-6 -
CASSPQSTYNEQFF TGCGCCAGCAGCCCTCAGTCCACCTACAATGAGCAGTTCTTC - TRBJ2-1 TRBV5-1 -
CASSPRRTFGHQPQHF TGTGCCAGCAGTCCCCGGAGGACCTTTGGCCATCAGCCCCAGCATTTT - TRBJ1-5 TRBV28 few
CASSPRGRDEQFF TGTGCCAGTAGTCCCAGGGGCCGAGATGAGCAGTTCTTC - TRBJ2-1 TRBV19 few
CSATNRGFSTDTQYF TGCAGTGCTACCAACAGGGGATTCAGCACAGATACGCAGTATTTT TRBD1 TRBJ2-3 TRBV20-1 -
CASSIRGQKNTEAFF TGTGCCAGCAGCATTAGAGGACAGAAGAACACTGAAGCTTTCTTT - TRBJ1-1 TRBV7-9 many
CASSTSGLPYEQYF TGTGCCAGCAGCACTAGCGGTCTGCCCTACGAGCAGTACTTC TRBD2 TRBJ2-7 TRBV6-2/TRBV6-3 many
CASSQVTGLADIEQFF TGCGCCAGCAGCCAAGTTACGGGACTAGCGGACATAGAGCAGTTCTTC TRBD2 TRBJ2-1 TRBV4-3 many
CSAGGPSGRSSYEQYF TGCAGTGCGGGGGGACCTAGCGGGAGGAGCTCCTACGAGCAGTACTTC TRBD2 TRBJ2-7 TRBV20-1 -
CASAGAGVTDTQYF TGCGCCAGCGCGGGAGCGGGAGTCACAGATACGCAGTATTTT TRBD2 TRBJ2-3 TRBV5-1 -
CSAGSTSGSAEQYF TGCAGTGCTGGAAGTACTAGCGGGAGTGCCGAGCAGTACTTC TRBD2 TRBJ2-7 TRBV20-1 -
CASSPGGAGFYNEQFF TGTGCCAGTAGCCCGGGGGGAGCGGGATTTTACAATGAGCAGTTCTTC TRBD2 TRBJ2-1 TRBV19 -
CSASSGEYYEQFF TGCAGTGCTTCCAGCGGTGAATACTACGAGCAGTTCTTC - TRBJ2-1 TRBV20-1 -
CSARDSQLYSNQPQHF TGCAGTGCTAGAGACAGCCAACTCTATAGCAATCAGCCCCAGCATTTT - TRBJ1-5 TRBV20-1 many
CASSGGTARDTQYF TGCGCCAGCAGTGGAGGGACAGCCAGAGATACGCAGTATTTT - TRBJ2-3 TRBV4-1 -
CAISGRTGNYGYTF TGTGCCATCAGTGGTCGGACAGGGAACTATGGCTACACCTTC TRBD1 TRBJ1-2 TRBV10-3 few
CASSQEGGNYGYTF TGTGCCAGCAGCCAAGAAGGTGGGAACTATGGCTACACCTTC - TRBJ1-2 TRBV4-2 -
CASVDLVGDIQYF TGTGCCAGCGTTGACCTGGTCGGGGACATTCAGTACTTC - TRBJ2-4 TRBV19 -
CATSVLGAGGPKFF TGTGCCACCAGTGTTCTAGGCGCGGGAGGGCCAAAGTTCTTC TRBD2 TRBJ2-1 TRBV24-1 -
CASSARLAGYNEQFF TGCGCCAGCAGCGCCCGACTAGCGGGGTACAATGAGCAGTTCTTC TRBD2 TRBJ2-1 TRBV4-3 -
CASSIPGTSGSPGSYNEQFF TGTGCCAGCAGCATACCGGGGACTAGCGGGAGCCCTGGCTCCTACAATGAGCAGTTCTTC TRBD2 TRBJ2-1 TRBV7-9 -
CASSQGLAEETQYF TGTGCCAGCAGCCAAGGGCTAGCGGAAGAGACCCAGTACTTC TRBD2 TRBJ2-5 TRBV4-2 -
CATSRISGSGVNEQFF TGTGCCACCAGCAGGATTAGCGGGAGTGGCGTTAATGAGCAGTTCTTC TRBD2 TRBJ2-1 TRBV15 many
CASSPLLRGTEAFF TGCGCCAGCAGCCCCCTCCTAAGGGGCACTGAAGCCTTCTTT - TRBJ1-1 TRBV4-1 -
CASSPTTSGGRETQYF TGTGCCAGCAGTCCAACGACTAGCGGGGGCAGGGAGACCCAGTACTTC TRBD2 TRBJ2-5 TRBV6-1 -